The present entry profiles one TCR beta chain with its context. Which antigen it targets is not known. Per-nucleotide qualities are absent, and no much larger clonotype sits a single base away. TCRbeta CDR3 regions were sequenced with the immunoSEQ Assay. After extraction, genomic DNA underwent amplification by bias-controlled multiplex PCR, followed by high-throughput sequencing. The paper's processing steps were these. Collapsing and filtering of sequences were performed to quantify the absolute abundance of each unique TCRbeta CDR3 region. Usable DNA was measured by amplifying reference genes present in all nucleated cells, and TCRbeta template counts were normalized to that usable DNA to estimate T cell fraction. Repertoire TCRs were annotated as SARS-CoV-2-specific when V gene, CDR3 amino acid sequence and J gene were exactly matched to a known reactive TCR set. The reference SARS-CoV-2 TCR set was obtained from MIRA and was filtered for enrichment in COVID-19-positive ImmuneCODE repertoires, whereby public or cross-reactive TCRs were removed. Based on the MIRA antigens, annotated TCRs were further analysed at the level of specific ORF or position within ORF. Breadth was defined as annotated unique rearrangements over total unique productive rearrangements; depth was the summed frequency of those rearrangements. Two-sided Wilcoxon rank-sum tests were applied when comparing TCR breadth between groups. As stored in TCRdb, this immuneACCESS dataset retains in-frame rearrangements with V and J assigned. A fraction of the clones does not appear; measured against another copy, unresolved V genes explain less than half of the discrepancy, and the remainder lacks a known reason. D and trimming come from the DNA, and the V and J calls and clone size come from that table. The sample table lists over 250,000 clones, about 89% of them with a count of one. The ten largest clones add up to less than 3.5% of the sample.

The data were taken from a study of Ad26.COV2.S vaccination and SARS-CoV-2 variants (dated by TCRdb to the early 2020s). Notes on the research overall: Vaccine-arm donors were drawn from COV1001, a multicentre, randomized, double-blind, placebo-controlled phase I-IIa trial of Ad26.COV2.S in healthy adults. Ad26.COV2.S was given intramuscularly at 5x10^10 or 1x10^11 viral particles, as a single shot or as two shots 56 days apart. The specificity and breadth of SARS-CoV-2-reactive T cell receptors after Ad26.COV2.S vaccination were assessed by TCRbeta repertoire sequencing. A total of 32 samples were included in the TCR-sequenced set, comprising roughly 19 Ad26.COV2.S vaccine recipients, 5 placebo recipients and 8 SARS-CoV-2 convalescent individuals. Trial participants were randomized into five groups of five, in which low-dose or high-dose Ad26.COV2.S was given once or twice, or placebo was given on both occasions. Blinding of investigators to trial group allocation was maintained during experiments and outcome assessment.

Germline trimming: 6 bases from V, 4 bases from J; junction bases outside gene matches: 5. The CDR3 contains 13 residues, cysteine and phenylalanine counted. CDR3 DNA is the only sequence kept; it has 39 bases, read in frame from the first base. The CDR1 and CDR2 encoded by the germline V gene are WSHSY and SAAADI. Here is what the overall study found, with its caveats: After vaccination, spike-specific CD8+ and CD4+ T cell responses were reported to show substantial breadth. It was noted by the authors that total T cell responses may have been underestimated by the TCR breadth and depth analyses. Higher spike-specific TCR breadth was observed in Ad26.COV2.S recipients than in placebo recipients (P = 0.0014). The study lacked the statistical power to compare responses across vaccine doses or regimens. Comparable non-spike TCR breadth was observed between vaccine and placebo recipients, consistent with only spike being contained in the vaccine.

The treatment or condition label, read with the paper, signifies: roughly 19 received Ad26.COV2.S at low or high dose, single or two shots; about 5 received placebo; per-sample allocation not given. Repertoires of vaccine and placebo recipients were sequenced from samples taken on day 63 after the first injection. Between 29 July and 7 August 2020, Cohort 1b enrolled about 27 adults aged 18-55 years at one site in Boston, USA. Ad26.COV2.S was a replication-incompetent adenovirus type 26 vector expressing a prefusion-stabilized SARS-CoV-2 spike protein from the original Wuhan strain. The sample consisted of peripheral blood, taken in a trial of Ad26.COV2.S vaccine versus placebo. The TCR comes from a person aged 18 to 59 who received the Ad26.COV2.S COVID-19 vaccine or a placebo. The rearrangement joined TRBV10-2 to TRBJ1-1, and 7 bases in between align with TRBD1. The nucleotide sequence reads TGCGCCAGCAGGAACAGGGGACCCACTGAAGCTTTCTTT. It is translated as CASRNRGPTEAFF.